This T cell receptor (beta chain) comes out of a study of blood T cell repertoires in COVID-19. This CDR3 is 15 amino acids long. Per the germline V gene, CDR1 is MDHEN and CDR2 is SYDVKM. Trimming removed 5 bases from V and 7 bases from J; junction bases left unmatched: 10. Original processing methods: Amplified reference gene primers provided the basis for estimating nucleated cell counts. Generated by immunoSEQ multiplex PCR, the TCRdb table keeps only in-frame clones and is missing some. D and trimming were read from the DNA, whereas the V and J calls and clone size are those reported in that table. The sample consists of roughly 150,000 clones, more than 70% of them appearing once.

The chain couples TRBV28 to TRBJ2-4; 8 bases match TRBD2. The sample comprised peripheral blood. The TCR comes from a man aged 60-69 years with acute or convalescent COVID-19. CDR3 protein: CASSPLRGGSNIQYF. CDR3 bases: TGTGCCAGCAGTCCCCTACGGGGGGGCTCGAACATTCAGTACTTC. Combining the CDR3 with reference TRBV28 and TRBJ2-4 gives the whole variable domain DVKVTQSSRYLVKRTGEKVFLECVQDMDHENMFWYRQDPGLGLRLIYFSYDVKMKEKGDIPEGYSVSREKKERFSLILESASTNQTSMYLCASSPLRGGSNIQYFGAGTRLSVL.